This T cell receptor (beta chain) was retrieved from a study of blood T cell repertoires in COVID-19. Study as a whole: T cells, B-cell-depleted T cells, or PBMCs supplied cDNA or gDNA.

Germline V gives CDR1 MNHEY, CDR2 SVGAGI. The CDR3 covers 12 residues. Repertoires were generated with immunoSEQ multiplex PCR, while TCRdb's copy carries only in-frame clones and drops some. The sample consists of 250,000 to 300,000 clones, approximately 85% of them appearing once. On this clone: The junction and the germline gene differ at one end; a read error may be behind it.

Input material: peripheral blood. This receptor was identified in a man between 45 and 60 years old with active or convalescent COVID-19. The chain links TRBV6-5 to TRBJ1-1; no definite D call. CDR3 loop: CASSPGNSEAFF. The CDR3 region has the DNA TGTGCCAGCAGTCCTGGAAACAGTGAAGCTTTCTTT.